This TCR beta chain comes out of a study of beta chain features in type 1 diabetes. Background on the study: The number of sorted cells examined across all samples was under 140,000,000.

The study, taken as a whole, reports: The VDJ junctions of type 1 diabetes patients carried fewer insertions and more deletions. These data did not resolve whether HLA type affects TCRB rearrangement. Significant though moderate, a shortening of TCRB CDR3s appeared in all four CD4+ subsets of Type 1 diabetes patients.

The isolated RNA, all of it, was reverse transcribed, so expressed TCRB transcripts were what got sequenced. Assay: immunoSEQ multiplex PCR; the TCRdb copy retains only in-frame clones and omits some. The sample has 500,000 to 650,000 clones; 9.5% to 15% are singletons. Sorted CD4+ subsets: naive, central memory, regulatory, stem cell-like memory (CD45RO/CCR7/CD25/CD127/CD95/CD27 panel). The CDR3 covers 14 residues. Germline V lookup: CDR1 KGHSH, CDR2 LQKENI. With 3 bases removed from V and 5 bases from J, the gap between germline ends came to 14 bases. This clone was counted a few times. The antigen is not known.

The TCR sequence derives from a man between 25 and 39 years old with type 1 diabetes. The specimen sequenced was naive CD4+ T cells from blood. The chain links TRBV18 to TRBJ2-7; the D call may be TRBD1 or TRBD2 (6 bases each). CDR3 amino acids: CASSPTGAGNEQYF. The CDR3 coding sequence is TGTGCCAGCTCACCGACGGGGGCGGGGAACGAGCAGTACTTC.